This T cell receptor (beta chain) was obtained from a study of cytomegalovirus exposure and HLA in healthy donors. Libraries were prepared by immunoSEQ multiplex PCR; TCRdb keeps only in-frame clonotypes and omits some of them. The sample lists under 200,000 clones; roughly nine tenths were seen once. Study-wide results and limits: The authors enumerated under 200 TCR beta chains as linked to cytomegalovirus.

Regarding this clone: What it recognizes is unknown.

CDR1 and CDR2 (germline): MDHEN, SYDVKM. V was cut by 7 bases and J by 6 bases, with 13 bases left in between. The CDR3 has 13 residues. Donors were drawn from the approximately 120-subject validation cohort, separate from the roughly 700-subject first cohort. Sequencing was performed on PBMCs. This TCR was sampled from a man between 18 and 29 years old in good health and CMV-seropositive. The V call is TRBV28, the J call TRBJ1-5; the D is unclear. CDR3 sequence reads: CASTRLAGQPQHF. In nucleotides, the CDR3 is TGTGCCAGCACACGGCTAGCGGGTCAGCCCCAGCATTTT.